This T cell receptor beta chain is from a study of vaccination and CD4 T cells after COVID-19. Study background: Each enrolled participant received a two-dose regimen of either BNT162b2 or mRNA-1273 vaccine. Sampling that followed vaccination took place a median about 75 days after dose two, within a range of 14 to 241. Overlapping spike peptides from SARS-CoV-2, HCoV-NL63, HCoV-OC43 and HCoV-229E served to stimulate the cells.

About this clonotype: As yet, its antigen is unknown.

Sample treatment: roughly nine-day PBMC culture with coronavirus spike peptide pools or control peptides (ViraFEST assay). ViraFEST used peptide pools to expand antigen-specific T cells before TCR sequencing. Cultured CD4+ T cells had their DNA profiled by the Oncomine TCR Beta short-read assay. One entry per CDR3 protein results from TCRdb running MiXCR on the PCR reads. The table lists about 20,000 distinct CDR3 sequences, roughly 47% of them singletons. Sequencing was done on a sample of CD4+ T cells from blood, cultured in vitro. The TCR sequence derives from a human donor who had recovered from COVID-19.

The CDR3 reads CASSLGGPGANVLTF. For the CDR3, the DNA is TGTGCCAGCAGTTTAGGGGGACCTGGGGCCAACGTCCTGACTTTC. The chain employs TRBV28 and TRBJ2-6; the D call may be TRBD1 or TRBD2 (5 bases each). The germline V and J ends were trimmed by 2 bases and 2 bases, with 7 bases remaining between them. The CDR3 spans 15 residues. In germline, CDR1 is MDHEN, CDR2 SYDVKM.